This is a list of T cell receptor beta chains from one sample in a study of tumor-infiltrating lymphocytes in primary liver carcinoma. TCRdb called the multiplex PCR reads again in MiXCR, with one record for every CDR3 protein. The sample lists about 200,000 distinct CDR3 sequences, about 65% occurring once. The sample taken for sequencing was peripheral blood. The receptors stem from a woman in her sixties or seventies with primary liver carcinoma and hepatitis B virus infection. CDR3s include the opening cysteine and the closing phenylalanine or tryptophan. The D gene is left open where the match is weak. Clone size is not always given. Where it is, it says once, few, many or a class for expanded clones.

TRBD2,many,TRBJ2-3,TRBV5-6,TGTGCCAGCAACAGGCGACGGACTAGCGGCACAGATACGCAGTATTTT,CASNRRRTSGTDTQYF
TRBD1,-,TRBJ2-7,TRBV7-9,TGTGCCAGCAACTCCGGGACAGGGGGTATCGAGCAGTGCTTC,CASNSGTGGIEQCF
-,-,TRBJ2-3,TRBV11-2,TGTGCCAGCAGCTTAGTAGTTGGACGGGCGACAGATACGCAGTATTTT,CASSLVVGRATDTQYF
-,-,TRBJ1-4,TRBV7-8,TGTGCCAGGAGCTTAACACCTAATGAAAAACTGTTTTTT,CARSLTPNEKLFF
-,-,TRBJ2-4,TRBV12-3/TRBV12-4,TGTGCCAGCAGCTTGAGACTAGGCGAAAACATTCTGTACTTC,CASSLRLGENILYF
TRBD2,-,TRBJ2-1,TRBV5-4,TGTGCCAGCAGCTTGGCCCTAGCGGGAGTCAACAATGAGCAGTTCTTC,CASSLALAGVNNEQFF
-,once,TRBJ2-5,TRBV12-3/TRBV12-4,TGTGCCGGCGGGAAGCTAGCGCAAGATACCCAGTACTTC,CAGGKLAQDTQYF
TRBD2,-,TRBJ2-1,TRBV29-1,TGCATCGTTGAGGGGACTAGCGGGAGGGCCGTTAGTGAGCAGTTTTTC,CIVEGTSGRAVSEQFF
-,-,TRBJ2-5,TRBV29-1,TGCAGCGCTCGGCGGAGCAGGGGAGAAGAGACCCAGCACTTC,CSARRSRGEETQHF
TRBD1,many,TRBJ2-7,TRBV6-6,TGTGCCAGCAGCCGTGAGGGACAGGGGGGCGAGCAGTACTTC,CASSREGQGGEQYF
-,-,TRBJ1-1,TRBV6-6,TGTGCCAGCAGAGCCTTCCAGGAGAACACTGAAGCTTTCTTT,CASRAFQENTEAFF
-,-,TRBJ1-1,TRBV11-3,TGTGCCAGCAGCTCAATAGGCAGGGGTGGCACTGAAGCTTTCTTT,CASSSIGRGGTEAFF
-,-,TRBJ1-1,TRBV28,TGTGCCAGCAGTCCGACTCGTTCGGCGAACACTGAAGCTTTCTTT,CASSPTRSANTEAFF
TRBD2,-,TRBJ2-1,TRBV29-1,TGCAGCTTAGCCGGGACTAGCGGGAGACATGAGCAGTTCTTC,CSLAGTSGRHEQFF
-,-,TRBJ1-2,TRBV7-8,TGTGCCAGCAGCTTAGAACGGAATAACTATGGCTACACCTTC,CASSLERNNYGYTF
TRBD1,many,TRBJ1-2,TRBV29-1,TGCAGCGTCGACAGGGCCTTTAGGGGCTACACCTTC,CSVDRAFRGYTF
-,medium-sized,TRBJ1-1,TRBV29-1,TGCAGCGCCCGGGCCGGGGGACACACTGAAGCTTTCTTT,CSARAGGHTEAFF
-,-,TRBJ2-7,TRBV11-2,TGTGCCAGCAGCTTAGGTAGTGGGGCTCGCGAACAGTACTTC,CASSLGSGAREQYF
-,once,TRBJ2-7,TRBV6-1,TGTGCCAGCAGTGATTGGCAGGGGGGCCGATACCAGTACGAGCAGTACTTC,CASSDWQGGRYQYEQYF
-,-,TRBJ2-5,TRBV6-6,TGTGCCAGCAGTTATATACCCCAAGAGACCCAGTATTTC,CASSYIPQETQYF
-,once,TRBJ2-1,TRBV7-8,TGTGCCGGCCAAAGGGGAGCACAGCAGGCTTACAATGAGCAGTTCTTC,CAGQRGAQQAYNEQFF
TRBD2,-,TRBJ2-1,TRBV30,TGTGCCTGTAGTAGCGGGAGGTGGTTAAATGAGCAGTTCTTC,CACSSGRWLNEQFF
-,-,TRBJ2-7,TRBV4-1,TGCGCCAGCAGCCAAGATGCAGGGGCTAGGGGCGAGCAGTACTTC,CASSQDAGARGEQYF
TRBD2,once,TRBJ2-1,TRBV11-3,TGTGCCAGCAGCCTAGAGAGTAGCGGGCTGAATGAGCAGTTCTTC,CASSLESSGLNEQFF
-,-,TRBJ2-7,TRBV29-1,TGCGTTCGTAGCGGCTACGAGCAGTACTTC,CVRSGYEQYF
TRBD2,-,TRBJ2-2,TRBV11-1,TGTGCCAGCAGTTCTCGACTAGCCAGGGCCGGGGAGCTGTTTTTT,CASSSRLARAGELFF
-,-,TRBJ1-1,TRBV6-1,TGTGCCAGTGGGGGCAGGGATTGGATGAACACTGAAGCTTCCTTT,CASGGRDWMNTEASF
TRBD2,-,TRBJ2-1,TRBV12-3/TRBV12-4,TGTGTCAGCAGTTTTTCAGGGACTAGCGGAGACAATGAGCAATTCTTC,CVSSFSGTSGDNEQFF
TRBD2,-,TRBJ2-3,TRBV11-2,TGTGCCAGCAGCTTAGTGGGAATAGCGACTAGCTCAGATGCGCAGTATTTT,CASSLVGIATSSDAQYF
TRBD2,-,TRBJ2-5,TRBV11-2,TGTGCCAGCAGCCAAACTCCTGGCGGGGGGAAAGAGACCCAGTACTTC,CASSQTPGGGKETQYF